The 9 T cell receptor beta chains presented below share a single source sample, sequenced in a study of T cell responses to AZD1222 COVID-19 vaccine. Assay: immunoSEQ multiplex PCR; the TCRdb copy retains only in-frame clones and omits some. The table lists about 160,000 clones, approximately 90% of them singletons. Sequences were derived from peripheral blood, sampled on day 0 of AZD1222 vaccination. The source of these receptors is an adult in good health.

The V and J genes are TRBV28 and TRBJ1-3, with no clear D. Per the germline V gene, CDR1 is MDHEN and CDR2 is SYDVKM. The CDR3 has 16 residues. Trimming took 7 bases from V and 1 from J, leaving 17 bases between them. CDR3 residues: CASNPLAGGSGNTIYF. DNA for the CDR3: TGTGCCAGCAACCCTTTGGCAGGCGGTTCTGGAAACACCATATATTTT.

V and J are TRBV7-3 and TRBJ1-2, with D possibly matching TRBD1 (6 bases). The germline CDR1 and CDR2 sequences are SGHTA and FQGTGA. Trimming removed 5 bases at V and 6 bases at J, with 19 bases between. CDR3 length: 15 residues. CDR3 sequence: CASSPSKWDTDGYTF. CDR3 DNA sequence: TGTGCCAGCAGCCCGTCGAAGTGGGACACTGATGGCTACACCTTC.

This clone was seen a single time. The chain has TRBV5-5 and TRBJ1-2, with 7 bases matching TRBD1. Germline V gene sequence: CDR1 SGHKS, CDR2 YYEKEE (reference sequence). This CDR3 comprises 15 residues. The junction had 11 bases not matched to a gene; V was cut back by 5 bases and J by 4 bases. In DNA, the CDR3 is TGTGCCAGCAGGAGAGCCGGGACAGCGTTCTATGGCTACACCTTC. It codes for CASRRAGTAFYGYTF.

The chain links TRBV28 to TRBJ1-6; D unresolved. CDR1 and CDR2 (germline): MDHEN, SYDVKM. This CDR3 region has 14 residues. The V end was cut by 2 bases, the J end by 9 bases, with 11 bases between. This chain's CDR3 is CASSLLGIGSPLHF. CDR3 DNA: TGTGCCAGCAGTTTACTTGGGATTGGTTCACCCCTCCACTTT.

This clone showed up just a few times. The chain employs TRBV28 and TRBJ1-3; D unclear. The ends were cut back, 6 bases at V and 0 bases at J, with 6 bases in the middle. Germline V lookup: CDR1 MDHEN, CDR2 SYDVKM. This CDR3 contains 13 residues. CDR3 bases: TGTGCCAGCAGATCTGCCTCTGGAAACACCATATATTTT. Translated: CASRSASGNTIYF.

This chain's CDR3 is CASSSPYQPQHF. CDR3 DNA: TGTGCCAGTAGTTCCCCTTACCAGCCCCAGCATTTT. The chain joins TRBV19 to TRBJ1-5; D call uncertain. The germline V and J ends were trimmed by 5 bases and 7 bases, with 9 bases remaining between them. Germline CDR1 LNHDA, CDR2 SQIVND (reference sequence). The CDR3 covers 12 residues. Full variable domain (remainder filled in from reference TRBV19 and TRBJ1-5): DGGITQSPKYLFRKEGQNVTLSCEQNLNHDAMYWYRQDPGQGLRLIYYSQIVNDFQKGDIAEGYSVSREKKESFPLTVTSAQKNPTAFYLCASSSPYQPQHFGDGTRLSIL.

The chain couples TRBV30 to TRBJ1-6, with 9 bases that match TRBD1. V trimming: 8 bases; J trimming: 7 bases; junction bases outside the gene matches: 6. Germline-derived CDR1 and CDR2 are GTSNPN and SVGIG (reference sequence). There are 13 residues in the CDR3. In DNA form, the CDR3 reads TGTGCCGGGGGGGGACAGGGAAATTCACCCCTCCACTTT. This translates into CAGGGQGNSPLHF.

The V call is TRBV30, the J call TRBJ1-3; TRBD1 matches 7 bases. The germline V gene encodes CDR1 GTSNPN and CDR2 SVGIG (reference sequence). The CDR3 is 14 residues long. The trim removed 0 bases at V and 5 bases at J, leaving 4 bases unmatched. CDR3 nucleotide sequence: TGTGCCTGGAGTGTACAGGGGAAGAGAAACACCATATATTTT. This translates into CAWSVQGKRNTIYF.

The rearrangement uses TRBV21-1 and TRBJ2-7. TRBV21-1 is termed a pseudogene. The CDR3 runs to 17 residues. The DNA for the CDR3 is TGTGCCAGCAGCAATCAACTATTCGCAGGGAGCTCCTACGAGCAGTACTTC. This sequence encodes CASSNQLFAGSSYEQYF.